These 26 T cell receptor beta chains were all obtained from the same sample, sequenced in a study of beta chain features in type 1 diabetes. Overall study results and limits: Shorter TCRB CDR3s, moderately but significantly so, marked every one of the four CD4+ subsets in Type 1 diabetes patients.

Sequenced material consisted of expressed TCRB transcripts (all of the isolated RNA was reverse transcribed). Data came from immunoSEQ multiplex PCR; TCRdb stores just in-frame clones and leaves some out. The table has about 170,000 clones, roughly 8% seen once. Their antigens remain unidentified. Sequences were obtained from central memory CD4+ T cells from blood. The receptors derive from a man aged 18 to 29 with type 1 diabetes.

This clone turned up a few times. This sequence joins TRBV18 and TRBJ1-6; the D gene is possibly TRBD1 (6 bases). The germline V gene has CDR1 KGHSH and CDR2 LQKENI. V dropped 6 bases and J dropped 3 bases, with 12 bases sitting between them. The CDR3 loop spans 15 amino acids. DNA for the CDR3: TGTGCCAGCTCTTCCGGACAGCGCTATAATTCACCCCTCCACTTT. This codes for CASSSGQRYNSPLHF.

This clone has only a few counts. V and J are TRBV10-3 and TRBJ2-1; TRBD2 matches 10 bases. This CDR3 has 17 residues. From germline, CDR1 is ENHRY and CDR2 SYGVKD. Losses at the gene ends were 0 bases for V and 3 bases for J; bases not matched to a gene: 5. CDR3 sequence (DNA): TGTGCCATCAGTGAGTCCCCAGCGGGAGGGAACTACAATGAGCAGTTCTTC. It is translated as CAISESPAGGNYNEQFF.

The V call is TRBV5-1, the J call TRBJ2-3; 7 bases align to TRBD2. The V and J ends lost 3 bases and 4 bases, in that order; junction bases with no gene match: 5. Germline assignment: CDR1 SGHRS and CDR2 YFSETQ. CDR3 size: 14 residues. DNA of the CDR3: TGCGCCAGCAGCTCCGGGGAGGGGTCAGATACGCAGTATTTT. Its translation: CASSSGEGSDTQYF.

J is TRBJ2-1 and V is TRBV5-1; a possible D gene is TRBD2 (6 bases). Germline lookup yields CDR1 SGHRS and CDR2 YFSETQ. V was trimmed by 0 bases and J by 3 bases, leaving 13 bases between them. This CDR3 contains 16 residues. CDR3 DNA sequence: TGCGCCAGCAGCTTGGGGGACTTAGGGATCTACAATGAGCAGTTCTTC. Its translation: CASSLGDLGIYNEQFF.

This clone was seen a handful of times. The rearrangement uses TRBV30 and TRBJ2-1, with TRBD1 matching over 7 bases. Germline CDR1 is GTSNPN and CDR2 is SVGIG (reference sequence). V trimming: 0 bases; J trimming: 5 bases; junction bases outside the gene matches: 4. The CDR3 is 14 residues long. The chain's CDR3 is CAWSVAGGHNEQFF. Written as DNA, the CDR3 is TGTGCCTGGAGTGTAGCAGGGGGACACAATGAGCAGTTCTTC.

This clone has just a few counts. V is TRBV30 and J is TRBJ1-3; D call uncertain. With 1 base removed from V and 4 bases from J, the gap between germline ends came to 11 bases. Germline CDR1 reads GTSNPN; CDR2 reads SVGIG (reference sequence). CDR3 length: 14 amino acids. Here the CDR3 reads CAWSGGIFGNTIYF. CDR3 sequence (DNA): TGTGCCTGGAGTGGAGGGATTTTCGGAAACACCATATATTTT. The full variable domain, its missing parts supplied by reference TRBV30 and TRBJ1-3, is SQTIHQWPATLVQPVGSPLSLECTVEGTSNPNLYWYRQAAGRGLQLLFYSVGIGQISSEVPQNLSASRPQDRQFILSSKKLLLSDSGFYLCAWSGGIFGNTIYFGEGSWLTVV.

This clone was detected many times. This CDR3 reads CASSSPTLGTEPQHF. The CDR3 DNA reads as TGTGCCAGCAGTTCACCTACCCTCGGGACAGAGCCCCAGCATTTT. The chain carries TRBV28 and TRBJ1-5; 7 positions agree with TRBD1. Germline V lookup: CDR1 MDHEN, CDR2 SYDVKM. Losses at the gene ends were 4 bases for V and 8 bases for J; bases not matched to a gene: 11. The CDR3 consists of 15 residues.

This sequence joins TRBV15 and TRBJ1-2; 10 positions match TRBD1. Germline values: CDR1 LNHNV, CDR2 YYDKDF (reference sequence). This CDR3 is 15 amino acids long. The V and J ends lost 0 bases and 6 bases, in that order; junction bases with no gene match: 4. This CDR3 reads CATSRDWTGGHGYTF. CDR3 coding DNA: TGTGCCACCAGCAGAGATTGGACAGGGGGACATGGCTACACCTTC. Full variable domain (remainder filled in from reference TRBV15 and TRBJ1-2): DAMVIQNPRYQVTQFGKPVTLSCSQTLNHNVMYWYQQKSSQAPKLLFHYYDKDFNNEADTPDNFQSRRPNTSFCFLDIRSPGLGDTAMYLCATSRDWTGGHGYTFGSGTRLTVV.

This clone has only a few counts. The chain combines TRBV5-1 with TRBJ2-1; 10 bases map to TRBD1. J was trimmed by 5 bases and V by 0 bases; bases with no gene match: 5. The CDR3 totals 16 residues. CDR1 and CDR2 from the germline V gene are SGHRS and YFSETQ. Here the CDR3 DNA reads TGCGCCAGCAGCTTGGTTAGGGACAGGGGCGACAATGAGCAGTTCTTC. Amino acid sequence: CASSLVRDRGDNEQFF.

This clone was counted only a few times. The chain recombines TRBV28 with TRBJ2-5; D is undetermined. V lost 7 bases and J 5 bases, leaving 8 bases between the germline ends. The CDR3 sequence is 11 residues long. The germline gives CDR1 MDHEN, CDR2 SYDVKM. The CDR3 loop reads CASKELETQYF. The CDR3 DNA is TGTGCCAGCAAGGAGCTGGAGACCCAGTACTTC. The full variable domain, completed using reference TRBV28 and TRBJ2-5, is DVKVTQSSRYLVKRTGEKVFLECVQDMDHENMFWYRQDPGLGLRLIYFSYDVKMKEKGDIPEGYSVSREKKERFSLILESASTNQTSMYLCASKELETQYFGPGTRLLVL.

In regard to this clone: Compared with germline, one end of the junction differs, possibly owing to a read error. The chain couples TRBV5-4 to TRBJ1-2; the match to TRBD1 covers 7 bases. This CDR3 is 13 amino acids long. Per germline, CDR1 SGHNT and CDR2 YYREEE (reference sequence). The CDR3 DNA reads as TGCGCCAGCAGCCTCGGGACAGCCGATGGCTACACCTTC. It encodes CASSLGTADGYTF.

This clone was observed a handful of times. The gene calls are TRBV19 and TRBJ1-5, with D uncertain. Germline-derived CDR1 and CDR2 are LNHDA and SQIVND (reference sequence). There are 13 residues in the CDR3. V lost 3 bases, J lost 8 bases, and 11 bases lay in between. The CDR3 nucleotides read TGTGCCAGTAGTATCTCCGTTAGAGAGCCCCAGCATTTT. Its protein is CASSISVREPQHF.

This clone was seen a few times. The chain uses TRBV15 and TRBJ2-6; no reliable D call. The CDR3 is made up of 14 amino acids. Germline CDR1 and CDR2: LNHNV and YYDKDF (reference sequence). Trimming removed 4 bases from V and 1 base from J, with 5 bases in between. CDR3 in amino acids: CATSTPSGANVLTF. CDR3 DNA: TGTGCCACCAGCACCCCATCTGGGGCCAACGTCCTGACTTTC.

V usage is TRBV30 and J usage is TRBJ1-4; tentatively, D is TRBD1 (6 bases). The length of the CDR3 is 13 residues. The germline gives CDR1 GTSNPN, CDR2 SVGIG (reference sequence). The germline V and J ends were trimmed by 5 bases and 6 bases, with 13 bases remaining between them. CDR3 protein: CAWDNRVDEKLFF. The CDR3 region has the DNA TGTGCCTGGGATAACAGGGTGGATGAAAAACTGTTTTTT.

The chain combines TRBV5-1 with TRBJ1-6; D gene unclear. Germline V lookup: CDR1 SGHRS, CDR2 YFSETQ. Trimming cost V 1 base and J 4 bases, with 15 bases left between them. The CDR3 length is 17 residues. The CDR3 sequence is CASSLTTASNYNSPLHF. DNA for the CDR3: TGCGCCAGCAGCTTGACCACAGCCTCGAATTATAATTCACCCCTCCACTTT.

This clone was detected a few times. The chain links TRBV27 to TRBJ2-5; TRBD1 is a possible D gene (5 bases). The CDR3 loop spans 13 amino acids. The germline gives CDR1 MNHEY, CDR2 SMNVEV (reference sequence). V lost 6 bases, J lost 5 bases, and 13 bases lay in between. CDR3 protein: CASSTTAQETQYF. The CDR3 coding sequence is TGTGCCAGCAGCACGACAGCCCAGGAGACCCAGTACTTC.

In its sample, this clone was seen many times. The rearrangement joins TRBV2 to TRBJ2-3; 7 bases are a match to TRBD2. The CDR3 loop spans 15 amino acids. Looked up from germline, CDR1 is SNHLY and CDR2 is FYNNEI. The V gene end was trimmed by 4 bases and the J gene end by 2 bases; junction bases not matched to a gene: 6. The CDR3 DNA follows: TGTGCCAGCAGTGGATCGGGGGGTCCCACAGATACGCAGTATTTT. Its translation: CASSGSGGPTDTQYF.

V is TRBV14 and J is TRBJ1-2; D might be TRBD1 (5 bases). The CDR3 has 11 amino acids. Trimming took off 5 bases at V and 4 bases at J, with 5 bases between the two ends. Germline-derived CDR1 and CDR2 are SGHDN and FVKESK. CDR3 region: CASSDSYGYTF. The DNA of the CDR3 is TGTGCCAGCAGCGACAGCTATGGCTACACCTTC.

This clone has only a few counts. The chain couples TRBV5-1 to TRBJ2-1; a weak D match, TRBD2 (5 bases). The CDR3 spans 13 residues. Germline V gene data show CDR1 as SGHRS and CDR2 as YFSETQ. Trimming took off 4 bases at V and 8 bases at J, with 13 bases between the two ends. For the CDR3, the DNA is TGCGCCAGCAGCAGCTCTTATAGCGATGAGCAGTTCTTC. It yields the protein CASSSSYSDEQFF.

About this clone itself: This same CDR3 is encoded by further DNA sequences in the sample. This chain uses TRBV7-2 with TRBJ2-5, with unresolved D. V was trimmed by 5 bases and J by 4 bases, leaving 5 bases between them. The CDR3 is made up of 11 amino acids. Germline V gene lookup returns CDR1 SGHTA and CDR2 FQGNSA. The CDR3 DNA follows: TGTGCCAGCAGCCCTAGAGAGACCCAGTACTTC. Amino acids: CASSPRETQYF.

The chain has TRBV18 and TRBJ1-1; no firm D call. CDR1 is KGHSH, CDR2 LQKENI, per germline. The V end lost 4 bases, the J end lost 1 base, and 10 bases lay between the germline ends. The CDR3 extends over 14 amino acids. The CDR3: CASSLASSNTEAFF. CDR3 in DNA: TGTGCCAGCTCACTGGCCTCATCGAACACTGAAGCTTTCTTT.

The chain employs TRBV5-4 and TRBJ2-5, with D maybe TRBD2 (5 bases). V lost 1 base, J lost 4 bases, and 14 bases lay in between. In germline, CDR1 is SGHNT, CDR2 YYREEE (reference sequence). The CDR3 extends over 15 amino acids. The CDR3 coding sequence is TGTGCCAGCAGCTTGAACTCAGAGGGAACAGAGACCCAGTACTTC. It encodes CASSLNSEGTETQYF.

V is TRBV18 and J is TRBJ2-7; 7 nucleotides line up with TRBD2. This CDR3 has 14 amino acids. Germline CDR1 KGHSH, CDR2 LQKENI. J was trimmed by 3 bases and V by 2 bases; bases with no gene match: 4. The CDR3 spells CASSPGTTVYEQYF. CDR3 nucleotide sequence: TGTGCCAGCTCACCAGGGACTACCGTCTACGAGCAGTACTTC.

This clone showed up many times. The chain couples TRBV25-1 to TRBJ1-2, with TRBD1 as a possible D gene (5 bases). The germline gives CDR1 MGHDK, CDR2 SYGVNS. Trimming took off 6 bases at V and 0 bases at J, with 5 bases between the two ends. The length of the CDR3 is 12 residues. CDR3 DNA: TGTGCCAGCAGGACAGCTAACTATGGCTACACCTTC. Translation: CASRTANYGYTF.

The chain employs TRBV6-5 and TRBJ2-3, with 8 positions matching TRBD2. Trimming took 8 bases from V and 6 from J; bases not matched to a gene: 10. This CDR3 region has 14 residues. The germline gives CDR1 MNHEY, CDR2 SVGAGI. CDR3 region: CASSAGGGLDTQYF. CDR3 sequence (DNA): TGTGCCAGCTCCGCTGGCGGGGGGTTGGATACGCAGTATTTT.

This chain uses TRBV30 with TRBJ1-3; D remains ambiguous. V was cut by 2 bases and J by 2 bases, with 7 bases left in between. The CDR3 totals 13 residues. In germline, CDR1 is GTSNPN, CDR2 SVGIG (reference sequence). The CDR3 region has the DNA TGTGCCTGGAGTTATACTACTGGAAACACCATATATTTT. Its protein is CAWSYTTGNTIYF. The entire variable domain, with the rest obtained from reference TRBV30 and TRBJ1-3, is as follows: SQTIHQWPATLVQPVGSPLSLECTVEGTSNPNLYWYRQAAGRGLQLLFYSVGIGQISSEVPQNLSASRPQDRQFILSSKKLLLSDSGFYLCAWSYTTGNTIYFGEGSWLTVV.